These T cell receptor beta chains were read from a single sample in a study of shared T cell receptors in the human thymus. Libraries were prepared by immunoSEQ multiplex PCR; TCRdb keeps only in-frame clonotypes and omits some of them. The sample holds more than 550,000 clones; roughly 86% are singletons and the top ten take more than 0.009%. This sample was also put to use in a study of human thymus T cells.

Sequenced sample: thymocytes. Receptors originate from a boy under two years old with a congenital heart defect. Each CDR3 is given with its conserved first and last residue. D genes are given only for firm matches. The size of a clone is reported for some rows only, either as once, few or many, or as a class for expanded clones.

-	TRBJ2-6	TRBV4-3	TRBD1	TGCGCCAGCAGCCAAGATCAGGATGGGACAGGGGGTCCTGGGGCCAACGTCCTGACTTTC	CASSQDQDGTGGPGANVLTF
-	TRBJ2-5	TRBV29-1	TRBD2	TGCAGCGTTGGACCTTCCCAGCGGGAGCAAGAGACCCAGTACTTC	CSVGPSQREQETQYF
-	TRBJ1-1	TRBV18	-	TGTGCCAGCCAAAACCGGGACACAGCCATGAACACTGAAGCTTTCTTT	CASQNRDTAMNTEAFF
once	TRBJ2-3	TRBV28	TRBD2	TGTGCCAGCAGTCTCCATAGCGGGAGGTGCGGGGCAGATACGCAGTATTTT	CASSLHSGRCGADTQYF
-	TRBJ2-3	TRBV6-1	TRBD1	TGTGCCACCAAGGGACAGAACTCCACAGATACGCAGTATTTT	CATKGQNSTDTQYF
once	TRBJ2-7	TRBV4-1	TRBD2	TGCGCCAGCAGCCAAAGTTTAGCCAGCGGGGACTACGAGCAGTACTTC	CASSQSLASGDYEQYF
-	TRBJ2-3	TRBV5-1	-	TGCGCCAGCAGCTCCGGAAACTGCCGGAGAAGCTTTCCCCCAGATACGCAGTATTTT	CASSSGNCRRSFPPDTQYF
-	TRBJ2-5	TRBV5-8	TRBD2	TGTGCCAGCAGTCCTCCGACTAGCGGGAAAGAGACCCAGTACTTC	CASSPPTSGKETQYF
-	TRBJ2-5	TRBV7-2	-	TGTGCCAGCAGCCAGTCCCCGCAAGTCAAGGCTGGGGGGCAAGAGACCCAGTACTTC	CASSQSPQVKAGGQETQYF
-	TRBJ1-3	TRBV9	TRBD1	TGTGCCAGCAGCGTAGGGGAAGACAGGGGAGGTAACACCATATATTTT	CASSVGEDRGGNTIYF
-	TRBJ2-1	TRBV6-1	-	TGTGCCAGCAGACCGGGCTCCTACAATGAGCAGTTCTTC	CASRPGSYNEQFF
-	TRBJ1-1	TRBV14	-	TGTGCCAGCAGCCAAGATCGGGGTGGTGGAGGGATGTCTACATTGGACGTGAACACTGAAGCTTTCTTT	CASSQDRGGGGMSTLDVNTEAFF
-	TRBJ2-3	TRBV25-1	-	TGTGCCAGCAGTGACCCTCCCTATGGGCGGGCAGATACGCAGTATTTT	CASSDPPYGRADTQYF
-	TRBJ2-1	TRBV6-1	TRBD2	TGTGCCAGCAATCGGGGGGTCAATGAGCAGTTCTTC	CASNRGVNEQFF
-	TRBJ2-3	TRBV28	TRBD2	TGTGCCAGCAGTCCGCGGACTAGCGGGAGACAAAGCACAGATACGCAGTATTTT	CASSPRTSGRQSTDTQYF
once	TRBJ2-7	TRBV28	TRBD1	TGTGCCAGCAGGGACAGGGGTATCGACGAGCAGTACTTC	CASRDRGIDEQYF
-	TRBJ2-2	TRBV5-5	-	TGTGCCAGCAGCTTGGTAGCGCTCGGGGAGCTGTTTTTT	CASSLVALGELFF
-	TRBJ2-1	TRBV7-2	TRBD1	TGTGCCAGCAGCCCGGGACAGGGGGGTAATGAGCAGTTCTTC	CASSPGQGGNEQFF
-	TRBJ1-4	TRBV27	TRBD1	TGTGCCAGCAGTGCAAGACAGGGTGGGGAAAAACTGTTTTTT	CASSARQGGEKLFF
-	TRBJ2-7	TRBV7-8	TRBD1	TGTGCCAGCAGCTCCAGACAGGGCCTATTGACCTACGAGCAGTACTTC	CASSSRQGLLTYEQYF
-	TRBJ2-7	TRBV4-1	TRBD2	TGCGCCAGCAGCCATTCGGTTATCCTAGCGGGCCCATCCTACGAGCAGTACTTC	CASSHSVILAGPSYEQYF
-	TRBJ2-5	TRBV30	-	TGTGCCTGGAGACGGGGACTTGAAGAGACCCAGTACTTC	CAWRRGLEETQYF
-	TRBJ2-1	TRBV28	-	TGTGCCAGCAGACTTCCTATACAGGGACCGACATACAATGAGCAGTTCTTC	CASRLPIQGPTYNEQFF
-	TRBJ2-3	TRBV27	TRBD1	TGTGCCAGCAATCGACAGGGAGAGGGCACAGATACGCAGTATTTT	CASNRQGEGTDTQYF
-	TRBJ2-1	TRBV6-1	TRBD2	TGTGCCAGCAGTGAACGGGACAGCGGGGGGCTTGGTGTTGAGCAGTTCTTC	CASSERDSGGLGVEQFF
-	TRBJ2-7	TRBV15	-	TGTGCCACCAGCAGAGATCGGCAGGTACCGTCCGAGCAGTACTTC	CATSRDRQVPSEQYF
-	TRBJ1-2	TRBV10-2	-	TGCGCCAGCATGCTTAGTAGACCAGGGGAAAAGTCTAGGCCTCGTGGCTACACCTTC	CASMLSRPGEKSRPRGYTF
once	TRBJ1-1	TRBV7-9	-	TGTGCCAGCAGCTTCGGGTCTGAAGCTTTCTTT	CASSFGSEAFF
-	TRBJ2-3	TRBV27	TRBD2	TGTGCCAGCAGTTTATCGGGACTAGGGGCAGATACGCAGTATTTT	CASSLSGLGADTQYF
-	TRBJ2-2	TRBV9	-	TGTGCCAGCAGCGTAGTTTTATCCCAGAAGAGAGAGGACACCGGGGAGCTGTTTTTT	CASSVVLSQKREDTGELFF
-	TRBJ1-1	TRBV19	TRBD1	TGTGCCAGTAGTGAACCCAGGGGGCGTGGGACCACTGAAGCTTTCTTT	CASSEPRGRGTTEAFF
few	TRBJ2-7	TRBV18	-	TGTGCCAGCTCACCAGGGGCCGAGCAGTACTTC	CASSPGAEQYF
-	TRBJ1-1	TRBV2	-	TGTGCCAGCAGTGAAAGGCCGAGGGACACTGAAGCTTTCTTT	CASSERPRDTEAFF
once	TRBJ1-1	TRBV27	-	TGTGCCAGCAGTTTATCGGAGGGAACTGAAGCTTTCTTT	CASSLSEGTEAFF
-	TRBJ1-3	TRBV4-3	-	TGCGCCAGCAGCCAAGATCGCGGTTCTGAGCCTGGAAACACCATATATTTT	CASSQDRGSEPGNTIYF
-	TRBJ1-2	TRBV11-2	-	TGTGCCAGCAGCGAACAGGAGACGCAAAACTATGGCTACACCTTC	CASSEQETQNYGYTF
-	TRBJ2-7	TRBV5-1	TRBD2	TGCGCCAGCAGCCAGCTAGCGGGGGGAACCTACGAGCAGTACTTC	CASSQLAGGTYEQYF
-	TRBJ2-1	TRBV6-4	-	TGTGCCTGCAGGGACTGGCCTTCCTACAATGAGCAGTTCTTC	CACRDWPSYNEQFF
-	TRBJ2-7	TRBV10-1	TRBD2	TGCGCCAGCAGCTATGGGACTAGCGGGGACGAGCAGTACTTC	CASSYGTSGDEQYF
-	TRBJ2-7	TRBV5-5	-	TGTGCCAGCAGCTGGGGGCCTAACTACGAGCAGTACTTC	CASSWGPNYEQYF
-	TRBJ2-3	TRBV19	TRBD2	TGTGCCAGTAGTATAGAACGCCTCCCGCTCAGACTAGCGGGAGTGTTCACAGATACGCAGTATTTT	CASSIERLPLRLAGVFTDTQYF
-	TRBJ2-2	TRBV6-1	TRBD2	TGTGCCAGCAGTGGACTAGCGGGGGGGAGTTACGTTAAAAACACCGGGGAGCTGTTTTTT	CASSGLAGGSYVKNTGELFF